Below are 4 T cell receptor beta chains sequenced from a single sample in a study of cytomegalovirus exposure and HLA in healthy donors. The PCR ran on 60 Vbeta and 13 Jbeta primers. Only in-frame clones appear in the TCRdb table, and some are missing; sequencing was by immunoSEQ multiplex PCR. This sample has some 130,000 clones, with approximately 81% found just once. Sequencing was done on a sample of PBMCs. The receptors were sampled from a young man in good health and CMV-seronegative.

The V call is TRBV19, the J call TRBJ2-1, with D possibly matching TRBD1 (5 bases). From germline, CDR1 is LNHDA and CDR2 SQIVND (reference sequence). Trimming removed 5 bases at V and 7 bases at J, with 6 bases between. The CDR3 runs to 11 residues. The CDR3 reads CASSPGNEQFF. CDR3 nucleotides: TGTGCCAGTAGTCCAGGGAATGAGCAGTTCTTC.

This sequence joins TRBV7-9 and TRBJ2-1; 11 bases fit TRBD2. Germline V gene lookup returns CDR1 SEHNR and CDR2 FQNEAQ (reference sequence). There are 17 residues in the CDR3. Trimming cost V 5 bases and J 4 bases; bases outside gene matches: 10. The CDR3 DNA reads as TGTGCCAGCAGCGCCACTAGCGGGAGAGGGGGGTACAATGAGCAGTTCTTC. As protein: CASSATSGRGGYNEQFF.

The sample holds a few counts of this clone. V gene TRBV6-5 combines with J gene TRBJ1-1, with D possibly matching TRBD1 (6 bases). This CDR3 is built from 14 residues. V was trimmed by 6 bases and J by 7 bases, leaving 18 bases between them. The V gene's germline CDR1 is MNHEY and CDR2 SVGAGI. The CDR3 DNA follows: TGTGCCAGCAGCGGTGCCGGGGGGCAGGGTGAAGCTTTCTTT. Translated, it gives CASSGAGGQGEAFF.

V gene TRBV7-8 combines with J gene TRBJ2-7; 7 positions agree with TRBD1. CDR3 size: 16 residues. Germline trimming cut 4 bases from V and 5 bases from J; bases unmatched to any gene: 14. CDR1 SGHVS and CDR2 FQNEAQ come from the germline V gene. CDR3 loop: CASSSVSAGGGNEQYV. In DNA, the CDR3 is TGTGCCAGCAGCTCCGTTAGTGCAGGGGGTGGAAACGAGCAGTACGTC.